Included here is one T cell receptor (beta chain) sequence, with context. Its specificity is not known. A single base separates this from a much larger clone, so it may be a read error. This CDR3 fails to terminate in the conserved phenylalanine or tryptophan, so it likely reflects a read error. Trimming took 3 bases from V and 1 from J, leaving 15 bases between them. Germline CDR1 and CDR2: DFQATT and SNEGSKA (reference sequence). The CDR3 runs to 15 residues. Genomic DNA was employed as the template in profiling TCR beta VDJ and CDR3. TCRdb re-derived calls from the reads in MiXCR, one entry per CDR3 protein. This sample has about 220,000 distinct CDR3 sequences, with roughly 35% found just once. The sample comes from a study of CD8+CD57+ T cells in acquired aplastic anemia. Study findings and constraints: No significant patient-versus-control difference appeared in CD8+ Simpson's diversity.

The sample comprised sorted CD4+, CD8+, or CD8+CD57+ T cells (not recorded which) from PBMCs. The receptor's source is a human donor in good health, serving as a control. The V gene is TRBV20-1, the J gene TRBJ2-5, with D uncertain. CDR3 amino acids: CSASFQGRTQETQYL. Here the CDR3 DNA reads TGCAGTGCTAGCTTCCAAGGAAGGACCCAAGAGACCCAGTACCTC.